This TCR beta chain was identified during a study of cytomegalovirus exposure and HLA in healthy donors. 13 Jbeta primers and 60 Vbeta primers were used for the PCR. Repertoires were generated with immunoSEQ multiplex PCR, while TCRdb's copy carries only in-frame clones and drops some. The repertoire holds about 150,000 clones, with roughly 80% as singletons. The CDR3 covers 14 residues. Germline-derived CDR1 and CDR2 are MNHNS and SASEGT. V lost 10 bases and J 3 bases, leaving 18 bases between the germline ends. Specimen: PBMCs. The genes are TRBV6-1 and TRBJ1-1, with D unclear. The source of this sequence is a man aged 45-60 years in good health and CMV-seropositive. CDR3 loop: CATQEVPAYTEAFF. CDR3 nucleotides: TGTGCCACTCAGGAGGTCCCTGCCTACACTGAAGCTTTCTTT.